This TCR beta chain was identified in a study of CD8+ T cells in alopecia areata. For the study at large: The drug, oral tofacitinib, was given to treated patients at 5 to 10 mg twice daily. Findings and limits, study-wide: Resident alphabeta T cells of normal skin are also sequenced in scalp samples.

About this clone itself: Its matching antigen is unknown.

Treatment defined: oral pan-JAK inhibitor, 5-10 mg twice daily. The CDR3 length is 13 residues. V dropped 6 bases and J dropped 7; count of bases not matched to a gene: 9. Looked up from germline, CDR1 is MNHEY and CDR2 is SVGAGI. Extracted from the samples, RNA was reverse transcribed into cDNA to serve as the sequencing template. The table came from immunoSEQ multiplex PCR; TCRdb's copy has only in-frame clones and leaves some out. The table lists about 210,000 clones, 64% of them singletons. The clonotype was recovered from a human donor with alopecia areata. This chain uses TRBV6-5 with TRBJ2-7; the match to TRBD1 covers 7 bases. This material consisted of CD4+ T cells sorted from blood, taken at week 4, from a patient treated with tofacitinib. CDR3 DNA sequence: TGTGCCAGCAGAAGACAGGGAGTAAGGGAGCAGTACTTC. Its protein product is CASRRQGVREQYF.